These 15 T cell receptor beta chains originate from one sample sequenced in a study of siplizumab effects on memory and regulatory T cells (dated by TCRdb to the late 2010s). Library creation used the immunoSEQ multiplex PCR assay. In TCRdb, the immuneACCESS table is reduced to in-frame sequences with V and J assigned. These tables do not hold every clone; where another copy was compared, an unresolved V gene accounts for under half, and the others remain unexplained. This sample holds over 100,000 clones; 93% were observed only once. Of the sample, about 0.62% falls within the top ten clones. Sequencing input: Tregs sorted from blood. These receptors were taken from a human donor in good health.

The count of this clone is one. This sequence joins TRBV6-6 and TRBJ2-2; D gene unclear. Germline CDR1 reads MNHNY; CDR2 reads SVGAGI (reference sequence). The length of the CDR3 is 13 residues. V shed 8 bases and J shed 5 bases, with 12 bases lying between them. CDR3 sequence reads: CASGTSRTGELFF. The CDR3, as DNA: TGTGCCAGCGGAACAAGCAGGACCGGGGAGCTGTTTTTT.

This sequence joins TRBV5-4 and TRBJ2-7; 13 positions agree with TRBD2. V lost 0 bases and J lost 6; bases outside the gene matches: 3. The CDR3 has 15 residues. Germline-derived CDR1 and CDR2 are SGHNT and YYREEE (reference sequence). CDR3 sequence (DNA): TGTGCCAGCAGCTTGGGCGGACTAGCGGGAGTCGAGCAGTACTTC. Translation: CASSLGGLAGVEQYF. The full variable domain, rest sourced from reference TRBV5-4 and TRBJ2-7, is ETGVTQSPTHLIKTRGQQVTLRCSSQSGHNTVSWYQQALGQGPQFIFQYYREEENGRGNFPPRFSGLQFPNYSSELNVNALELDDSALYLCASSLGGLAGVEQYFGPGTRLTVT.

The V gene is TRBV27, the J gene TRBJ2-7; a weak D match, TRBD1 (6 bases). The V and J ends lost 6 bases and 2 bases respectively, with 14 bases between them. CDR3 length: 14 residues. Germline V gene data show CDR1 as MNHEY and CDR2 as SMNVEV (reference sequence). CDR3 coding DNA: TGTGCCAGCAGCACTATACAGGGCACCTACGAGCAGTACTTC. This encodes CASSTIQGTYEQYF.

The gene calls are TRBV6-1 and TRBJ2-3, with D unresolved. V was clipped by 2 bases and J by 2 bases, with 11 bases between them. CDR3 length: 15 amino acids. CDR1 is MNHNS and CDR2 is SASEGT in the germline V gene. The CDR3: CASSEKVMDTDTQYF. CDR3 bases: TGTGCCAGCAGTGAAAAAGTCATGGACACAGATACGCAGTATTTT.

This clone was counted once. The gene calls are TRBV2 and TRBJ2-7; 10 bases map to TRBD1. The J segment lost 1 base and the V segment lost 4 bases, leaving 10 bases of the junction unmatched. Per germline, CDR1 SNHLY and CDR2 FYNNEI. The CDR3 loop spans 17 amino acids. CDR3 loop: CASSVDPGQGFSYEQYF. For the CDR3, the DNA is TGTGCCAGCAGTGTAGATCCGGGACAGGGGTTTTCCTACGAGCAGTACTTC.

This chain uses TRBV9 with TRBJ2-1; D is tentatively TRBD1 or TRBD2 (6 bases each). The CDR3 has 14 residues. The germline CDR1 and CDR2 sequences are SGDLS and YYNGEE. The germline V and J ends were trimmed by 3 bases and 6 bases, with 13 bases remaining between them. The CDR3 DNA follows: TGTGCCAGCAGCGGGGGGGCCCCGGGCAATGAGCAGTTCTTC. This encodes CASSGGAPGNEQFF.

The CDR3: CASSGGGTEAFF. The CDR3 region has the DNA TGTGCCAGCTCGGGAGGGGGCACTGAAGCTTTCTTT. This chain joins TRBV18 and TRBJ1-1; D possibly corresponds to TRBD1 (6 bases). The V gene lost 6 bases and the J gene lost 4 bases, with 9 bases spanning the gap. From germline, CDR1 is KGHSH and CDR2 LQKENI. The CDR3 is 12 amino acids. Together with reference TRBV18 and TRBJ1-1, the CDR3 gives the full variable domain: NAGVMQNPRHLVRRRGQEARLRCSPMKGHSHVYWYRQLPEEGLKFMVYLQKENIIDESGMPKERFSAEFPKEGPSILRIQQVVRGDSAAYFCASSGGGTEAFFGQGTRLTVV.

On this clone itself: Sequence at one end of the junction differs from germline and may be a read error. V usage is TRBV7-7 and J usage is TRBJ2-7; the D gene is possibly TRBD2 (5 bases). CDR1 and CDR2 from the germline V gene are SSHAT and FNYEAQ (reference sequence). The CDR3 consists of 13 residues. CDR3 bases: TGTGCTAGCAGCTTAGCGCAAGGATACGAGCAGTACTTC. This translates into CASSLAQGYEQYF. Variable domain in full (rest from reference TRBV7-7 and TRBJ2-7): GAGVSQSPRYKVTKRGQDVTLRCDPISSHATLYWYQQALGQGPEFLTYFNYEAQPDKSGLPSDRFSAERPEGSISTLTIQRTEQRDSAMYRCASSLAQGYEQYFGPGTRLTVT.

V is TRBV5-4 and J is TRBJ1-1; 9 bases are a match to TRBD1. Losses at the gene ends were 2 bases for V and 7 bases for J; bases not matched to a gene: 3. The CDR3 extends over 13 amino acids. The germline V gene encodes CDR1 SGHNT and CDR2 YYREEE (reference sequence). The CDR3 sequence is CASSFPGQGEAFF. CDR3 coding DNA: TGTGCCAGCAGCTTCCCGGGACAGGGTGAAGCTTTCTTT.

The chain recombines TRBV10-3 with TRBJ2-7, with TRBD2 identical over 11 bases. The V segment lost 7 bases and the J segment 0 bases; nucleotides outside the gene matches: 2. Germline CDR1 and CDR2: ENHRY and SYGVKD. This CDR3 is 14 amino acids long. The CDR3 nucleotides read TGTGCCATCAAGACTAGCGGGAACTCCTACGAGCAGTACTTC. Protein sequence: CAIKTSGNSYEQYF.

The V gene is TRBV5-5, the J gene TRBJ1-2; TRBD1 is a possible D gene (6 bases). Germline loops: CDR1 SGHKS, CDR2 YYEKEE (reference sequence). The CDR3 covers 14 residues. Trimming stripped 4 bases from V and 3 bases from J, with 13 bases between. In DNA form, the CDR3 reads TGTGCCAGCAGCGCCCAACAGGGATACTATGGCTACACCTTC. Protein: CASSAQQGYYGYTF. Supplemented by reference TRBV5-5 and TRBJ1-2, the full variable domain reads DAGVTQSPTHLIKTRGQQVTLRCSPISGHKSVSWYQQVLGQGPQFIFQYYEKEERGRGNFPDRFSARQFPNYSSELNVNALLLGDSALYLCASSAQQGYYGYTFGSGTRLTVV.

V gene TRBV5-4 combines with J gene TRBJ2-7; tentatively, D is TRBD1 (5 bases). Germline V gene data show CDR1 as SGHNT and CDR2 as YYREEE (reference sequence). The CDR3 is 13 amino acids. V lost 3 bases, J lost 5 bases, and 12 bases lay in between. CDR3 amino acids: CASSSGQGHEQYF. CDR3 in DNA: TGTGCCAGCAGCTCCGGCCAGGGCCACGAGCAGTACTTC.

CDR3 sequence (DNA): TGCGCCAGCAGTTCTCCTCGTAAGGGACAGCAAGAGACCCAGTACTTC. This gives the protein CASSSPRKGQQETQYF. The chain recombines TRBV4-1 with TRBJ2-5; the match to TRBD1 covers 7 bases. CDR3 length: 16 residues. Germline V CDR1 and CDR2: MGHRA, YSYEKL. With V trimmed by 6 bases and J by 2 bases, 12 bases remained unmatched.

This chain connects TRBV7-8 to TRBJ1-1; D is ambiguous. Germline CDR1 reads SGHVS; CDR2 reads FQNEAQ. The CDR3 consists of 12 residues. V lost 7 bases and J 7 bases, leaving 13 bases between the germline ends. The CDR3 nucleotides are TGTGCCAGCACCTATACGGGGAGTGAAGCTTTCTTT. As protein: CASTYTGSEAFF.

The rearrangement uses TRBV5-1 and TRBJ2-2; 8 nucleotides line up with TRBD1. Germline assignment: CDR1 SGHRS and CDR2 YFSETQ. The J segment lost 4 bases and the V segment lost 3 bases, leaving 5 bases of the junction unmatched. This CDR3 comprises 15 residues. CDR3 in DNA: TGCGCCAGCAGCTCCAGGGGGCAGGGCACCGGGGAGCTGTTTTTT. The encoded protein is CASSSRGQGTGELFF.